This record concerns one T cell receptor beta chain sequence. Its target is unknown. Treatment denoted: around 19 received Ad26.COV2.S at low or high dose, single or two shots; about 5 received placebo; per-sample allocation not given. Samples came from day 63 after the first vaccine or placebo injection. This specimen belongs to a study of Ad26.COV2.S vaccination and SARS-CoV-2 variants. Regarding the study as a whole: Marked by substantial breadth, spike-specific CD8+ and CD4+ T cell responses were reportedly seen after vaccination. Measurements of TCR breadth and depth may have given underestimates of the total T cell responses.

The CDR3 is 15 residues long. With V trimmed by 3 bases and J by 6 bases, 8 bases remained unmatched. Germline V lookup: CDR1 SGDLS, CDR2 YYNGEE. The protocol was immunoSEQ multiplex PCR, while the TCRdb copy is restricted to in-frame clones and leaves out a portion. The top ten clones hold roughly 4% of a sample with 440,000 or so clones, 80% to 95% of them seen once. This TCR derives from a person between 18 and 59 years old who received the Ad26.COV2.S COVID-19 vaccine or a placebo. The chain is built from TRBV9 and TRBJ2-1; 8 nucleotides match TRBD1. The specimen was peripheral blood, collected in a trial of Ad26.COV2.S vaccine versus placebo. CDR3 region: CASSAPGTGFNEQFF. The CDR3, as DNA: TGTGCCAGCAGCGCACCTGGGACAGGCTTCAATGAGCAGTTCTTC.